Below, 2 T cell receptor beta chains from the same sample are listed, as sequenced in a study of control samples from healthy donors and cancer patients. Assay: immunoSEQ multiplex PCR; the TCRdb copy retains only in-frame clones and omits some. The sample shows tens of thousands of clones, roughly nine tenths of them seen only once. The sequenced material came from PBMCs. These receptors were taken from a man aged 60-69 years with colorectal cancer.

In nucleotides, the CDR3 is TGTGCCAGTAGTTTTCGGGTCCATCAAGAGACCCAGTACTTC. This gives the protein CASSFRVHQETQYF. This chain connects TRBV19 to TRBJ2-5; D not certain. V was trimmed by 5 bases and J by 2 bases, leaving 12 bases between them. The germline gives CDR1 LNHDA, CDR2 SQIVND (reference sequence). The CDR3 contains 14 residues.

The chain uses TRBV4-1 and TRBJ2-5; D is possibly TRBD1 or TRBD2 (5 bases each). V was trimmed by 4 bases and J by 5 bases, leaving 14 bases between them. The CDR3 is 14 amino acids. CDR1 is MGHRA and CDR2 is YSYEKL in the germline V gene. The CDR3 is CASSLYPGLETQYF. For the CDR3, the DNA is TGCGCCAGCAGCCTGTACCCGGGGCTTGAGACCCAGTACTTC.